This passage covers 21 T cell receptor beta chains from one sample sequenced in a study of blood T cells in healthy people across ages. Alongside a J-beta primer mix, a sample-barcoded 5' primer served in a second PCR lasting roughly 7 to 11 cycles. MiXCR, run by TCRdb on the 5' RACE reads, gives a single entry per CDR3 protein. This sample carries over 600,000 distinct CDR3 sequences, roughly two fifths of them seen once, and the ten largest clones take 30%. Sequenced input: blood. Source of these receptors: a man older than 75 in good health.

The chain carries TRBV6-4 and TRBJ2-1, with D perhaps given as TRBD1 or TRBD2 (5 bases each). V lost 5 bases and J 1 base, leaving 21 bases between the germline ends. The CDR3 sequence is 18 residues long. Germline V gene lookup returns CDR1 MRHNA and CDR2 SNTAGT. The CDR3 region is CASSRDPHTPGSYNEQFF. As DNA, the CDR3 is TGTGCCAGCAGTCGGGACCCCCACACACCGGGTTCCTACAATGAGCAGTTCTTC.

The V call is TRBV20-1, the J call TRBJ2-3, with 9 bases lining up with TRBD1. J lost 4 bases, V lost 5 bases, and 13 bases had no gene match. Germline V gene sequence: CDR1 DFQATT, CDR2 SNEGSKA (reference sequence). The CDR3 spans 16 residues. The CDR3 nucleotides are TGCAGTGCTCCAATCTTGGCGGGACAGGGCCCAGATACGCAGTATTTT. Translating gives CSAPILAGQGPDTQYF.

The V call is TRBV2, the J call TRBJ1-4; D uncertain. Germline-derived CDR1 and CDR2 are SNHLY and FYNNEI. With 4 bases removed from V and 5 bases from J, the gap between germline ends came to 8 bases. The CDR3 is made up of 13 amino acids. The CDR3 DNA follows: TGTGCCAGCAGTGGCGAGAAGAATGAAAAACTGTTTTTT. This encodes CASSGEKNEKLFF. The full variable domain, in which reference TRBV2 and TRBJ1-4 provide the parts outside the CDR3, is EPEVTQTPSHQVTQMGQEVILRCVPISNHLYFYWYRQILGQKVEFLVSFYNNEISEKSEIFDDQFSVERPDGSNFTLKIRSTKLEDSAMYFCASSGEKNEKLFFGSGTQLSVL.

In this sample, this clonotype turned up a few times. The chain has TRBV25-1 and TRBJ2-3; TRBD2 is a possible D gene (5 bases). V dropped 7 bases and J dropped 4 bases, with 18 bases sitting between them. This CDR3 is built from 15 residues. Germline assignment: CDR1 MGHDK and CDR2 SYGVNS. CDR3 region: CASTPHLAEADTQYF. The CDR3 nucleotides read TGTGCCAGCACCCCTCACCTAGCTGAAGCAGATACGCAGTATTTT.

Only a few counts were recorded for this clonotype. This chain uses TRBV6-6 with TRBJ2-1; D is unresolved. Trimming pared 6 bases from V and 6 bases from J, leaving 12 bases between. This CDR3 contains 13 residues. Germline loops: CDR1 MNHNY, CDR2 SVGAGI (reference sequence). The CDR3 region is CASSPARINEQFF. Here the CDR3 DNA reads TGTGCCAGCAGCCCCGCCAGGATCAATGAGCAGTTCTTC.

Details on this clonotype: A much bigger clone sits one base away, suggesting this may be a read error. The chain combines TRBV20-1 with TRBJ2-1; D is uncertain. CDR3 length: 16 residues. Germline CDR1 DFQATT, CDR2 SNEGSKA (reference sequence). Here the CDR3 reads CSAILRGLSSYNERFF. In DNA, the CDR3 is TGCAGTGCTATCCTGAGAGGTTTGAGCTCCTACAATGAGCGGTTCTTC.

This chain connects TRBV20-1 to TRBJ1-5; D is undetermined. V was shortened by 1 base and J by 2 bases, with 3 bases between the two germline ends. Germline V CDR1 and CDR2: DFQATT, SNEGSKA (reference sequence). The CDR3 totals 12 residues. Here the CDR3 DNA reads TGCAGTGCTAGAGGTGGCAATCAGCCCCAGCATTTT. Translation: CSARGGNQPQHF.

V is TRBV6-2 or TRBV6-3 and J is TRBJ1-2; TRBD1 matches at 7 bases. With 0 bases clipped from V and 6 bases from J, the junction kept 7 bases outside the gene matches. The CDR3 contains 15 residues. Germline assignment: CDR1 MNHEY and CDR2 SVGEGT. The CDR3 DNA reads as TGTGCCAGCAGTTACTCCGACAGGGATCCAAATGGCTACACCTTC. It encodes CASSYSDRDPNGYTF.

The table lists this clonotype with many counts. The chain uses TRBV7-2 and TRBJ2-7, with D maybe TRBD1 (6 bases). V shed 6 bases and J shed 4 bases, with 10 bases lying between them. The CDR3 totals 12 residues. Looked up from germline, CDR1 is SGHTA and CDR2 is FQGNSA. Here the CDR3 DNA reads TGTGCCAGCAGTCCCAGGGGTTACGAGCAGTACTTC. The encoded protein is CASSPRGYEQYF.

As for this clonotype: One junction end does not reproduce the germline sequence, and a read error may be involved. The chain joins TRBV29-1 to TRBJ2-1; no definite D call. The CDR3 has 11 residues. Per germline, CDR1 SQVTM and CDR2 ANQGSEA. CDR3 region: CSVEPGNERFF. CDR3 nucleotides: TGCAGCGTAGAACCGGGCAATGAGCGGTTCTTC.

The chain couples TRBV20-1 to TRBJ2-3, with 8 bases identical to TRBD2. The germline V gene encodes CDR1 DFQATT and CDR2 SNEGSKA (reference sequence). The CDR3 sequence is 18 residues long. V dropped 0 bases and J dropped 2; count of bases not matched to a gene: 13. CDR3 in amino acids: CSARDIFERGRNTDTQYF. For the CDR3, the DNA is TGCAGTGCTAGAGATATATTCGAGCGGGGGCGTAACACAGATACGCAGTATTTT.

In this sample, this clonotype turned up a few times. The chain combines TRBV4-2 with TRBJ2-7; tentatively, D is TRBD1 (7 bases). The CDR3 extends over 15 amino acids. Trimming left V 4 bases short and J 3 bases short, with 16 bases between. Per the germline V gene, CDR1 is LGHNA and CDR2 is YNFKEQ. CDR3 sequence reads: CASSLRPGDSYEQYF. As DNA, the CDR3 is TGTGCCAGCAGCCTCCGACCGGGGGACAGCTACGAGCAGTACTTC.

V usage is TRBV20-1 and J usage is TRBJ2-3; 9 bases are a match to TRBD2. Losses at the gene ends were 3 bases for V and 9 bases for J; bases not matched to a gene: 19. This CDR3 is 17 amino acids long. Germline-derived CDR1 and CDR2 are DFQATT and SNEGSKA (reference sequence). The CDR3 DNA reads TGCAGTGCTAGTTCTCTTCTAAGGCGGGGGGGCTTTGACACGCAGTATTTT. This sequence encodes CSASSLLRRGGFDTQYF.

This clonotype has more than one count but fewer than ten. The chain carries TRBV11-2 and TRBJ2-1; D is undetermined. Germline lookup yields CDR1 SGHAT and CDR2 FQNNGV. This CDR3 spans 15 amino acids. V was cut by 4 bases and J by 5 bases, with 15 bases left in between. The CDR3 here is CASSSDLFGDNEQFF. For the CDR3, the DNA is TGTGCCAGCAGCTCCGACCTTTTCGGAGACAATGAGCAGTTCTTC.

The chain joins TRBV6-2 or TRBV6-3 to TRBJ2-6, with 8 bases fitting TRBD1. J gave up 2 bases and V 6 bases, and 3 bases lay outside the gene matches. Germline CDR1 reads MNHEY; CDR2 reads SVGEGT. The CDR3 is 15 amino acids. CDR3 in amino acids: CASRSGGTGANVLTF. CDR3 sequence (DNA): TGTGCCAGCAGGTCAGGGGGCACTGGGGCCAACGTCCTGACTTTC.

V usage is TRBV6-1 and J usage is TRBJ2-7; D gene uncertain. The CDR3 contains 12 residues. V lost 3 bases and J lost 5, with 8 bases in between. Germline CDR1 and CDR2: MNHNS and SASEGT. CDR3: CASSDIWDEQYF. Written as DNA, the CDR3 is TGTGCCAGCAGTGATATCTGGGACGAGCAGTACTTC.

The V call is TRBV12-5, the J call TRBJ1-5; D unresolved. The CDR3 contains 14 residues. From germline, CDR1 is LGHNT and CDR2 FRNRAP. The V gene lost 1 base and the J gene lost 3 bases, with 7 bases spanning the gap. Here the CDR3 reads CASGLGGFNQPQHF. CDR3 DNA: TGTGCTAGTGGTTTGGGAGGGTTCAATCAGCCCCAGCATTTT.

CDR3 region: CASSSGDLNANYGYTF. DNA for the CDR3: TGTGCCAGCAGCTCTGGGGACCTGAACGCTAACTATGGCTACACCTTC. The chain employs TRBV7-3 and TRBJ1-2; perhaps TRBD1 as D (5 bases). Trimming took 4 bases from V and 0 from J, leaving 15 bases between them. The CDR3 loop spans 16 amino acids. CDR1 is SGHTA and CDR2 is FQGTGA in the germline V gene.

This chain uses TRBV6-1 with TRBJ2-7; D is unclear. Germline lookup yields CDR1 MNHNS and CDR2 SASEGT. V was pared by 4 bases and J by 2 bases, with 12 bases between. The CDR3 consists of 14 residues. The CDR3 nucleotides are TGTGCCAGCAGTGCTCGGCCCTCCACCTACGAGCAGTACTTC. Its protein product is CASSARPSTYEQYF.

The count of this clonotype is one. V is TRBV7-2 and J is TRBJ2-5; 10 positions match TRBD2. CDR3 length: 15 residues. V shed 8 bases and J 4 bases; nucleotides not matched to a gene: 10. Germline CDR1 is SGHTA and CDR2 is FQGNSA. CDR3 DNA: TGTGCCAGCGGGACTAAGCGGGGGGGCGGAGAGACCCAGTACTTC. Its translation is CASGTKRGGGETQYF.

This clonotype was counted between two and nine times. The CDR3 nucleotides are TGCAGTGCTAGCCGGTTCGCACAGGCGGACGAGCAGTACTTC. Protein product: CSASRFAQADEQYF. This rearrangement joins TRBV20-1 to TRBJ2-5, with D possibly matching TRBD1 (5 bases). The closer fit of TRBJ2-7 to the DNA end suggests the J call may be wrong. Germline assignment: CDR1 DFQATT and CDR2 SNEGSKA (reference sequence). The CDR3 is 14 amino acids.